What follows describes a single T cell receptor (beta chain). Participants were placed into cohorts based on the clinical history they reported. Each recovered donor of Cohort 3 presented with two negative PCRs, clearance, or symptom resolution. This specimen belongs to a study of blood T cell repertoires in COVID-19. TCRdb keeps only in-frame clones here, not all; method: immunoSEQ multiplex PCR. This table has around 150,000 clones, over 80% appearing once. The germline V gene has CDR1 SGHRS and CDR2 YFSETQ. The CDR3 contains 14 residues. The V and J ends lost 2 bases and 6 bases respectively, with 11 bases between them.

The sequenced sample consisted of PBMCs or T cells enriched from blood (not recorded which). The rearrangement joins TRBV5-1 to TRBJ2-2; perhaps TRBD1 as D (6 bases). The TCR was taken from a woman aged 55-70 years who had recovered from COVID-19. The CDR3 spells CASSFNQGPGELFF. The CDR3 DNA reads TGCGCCAGCAGCTTTAACCAGGGGCCCGGGGAGCTGTTTTTT. Filled out from reference TRBV5-1 and TRBJ2-2, the complete variable domain reads KAGVTQTPRYLIKTRGQQVTLSCSPISGHRSVSWYQQTPGQGLQFLFEYFSETQRNKGNFPGRFSGRQFSNSRSEMNVSTLELGDSALYLCASSFNQGPGELFFGEGSRLTVL.